What follows describes a single T cell receptor beta chain. The same CDR3 also results from other DNA sequences found in this sample. This entry is derived from a study of beta chain features in type 1 diabetes. Study in general: Sorted cells examined across all samples numbered 107,917,701.

Every isolated RNA sample was fully reverse transcribed, so sequencing captured expressed TCRB transcripts. Some clones are missing from TCRdb's copy, which holds only in-frame ones; the method was immunoSEQ multiplex PCR. This table has roughly 150,000 clones, over 8.5% appearing once. Sequencing input: central memory CD4+ T cells from blood. This clonotype was sampled from a man between 18 and 29 years old in good health.

This CDR3 is CASSLTDTQYF. In DNA form, the CDR3 reads TGTGCCAGCAGTCTCACAGATACGCAGTATTTT. V is TRBV28 and J is TRBJ2-3; D not resolved. CDR1 and CDR2 from the germline V gene are MDHEN and SYDVKM. The CDR3 sequence is 11 residues long. Deletions cut 5 bases from V and 2 bases from J, with 2 bases between.